These 23 T cell receptor beta chains were all obtained from the same sample, sequenced in a study of tumor and adjacent non-tumor tissue in lung cancer. RNA was extracted from bulk tissue without any cell sorting. The library came from three nested PCR rounds adapted from ARM-PCR protocols. Each CDR3 protein gets one entry after TCRdb re-called the multiplex PCR reads with MiXCR. Found here are 200,000 to 250,000 distinct CDR3 sequences, about 71% of them singletons; the top ten hold around 27%. Sequencing was carried out using lung tumor tissue. The receptor source for this set is a man in his 60s with non-small cell lung cancer.

This clonotype was counted a single time. Without the conserved terminal phenylalanine or tryptophan, this CDR3 likely stems from a read error. J is TRBJ2-3 and V is TRBV6-6; D ambiguous. Germline CDR1 MNHNY, CDR2 SVGAGI (reference sequence). The length of the CDR3 is 12 residues. The V end lost 6 bases, the J end lost 8 bases, and 12 bases lay between the germline ends. The CDR3 nucleotides read TGTGCCAGCAGGACTGGCCGTGCTACGCAGTATTCT. It translates to CASRTGRATQYS.

Note on this clonotype: A read error may produce the germline difference seen at one junction end. This chain uses TRBV6-6 with TRBJ1-2, with 7 nucleotides matching TRBD1. CDR3 length equals 15 residues. Per germline, CDR1 MNHNY and CDR2 SVGAGI (reference sequence). DNA of the CDR3: TGTGCCAGCTGTTACAAGACAGGGCCTAACTATGGCTACACCTTC. This codes for CASCYKTGPNYGYTF.

This clonotype was seen ten or more times. The V call is TRBV4-3, the J call TRBJ1-2; the D gene is possibly TRBD1 (6 bases). CDR3 length: 16 amino acids. With 3 bases removed from V and 0 bases from J, the gap between germline ends came to 14 bases. Germline-derived CDR1 and CDR2 are LGHNA and YSLEER. CDR3 nucleotide sequence: TGCGCCAGCAGCCATGTGGACAGTCCCTCTAACTATGGCTACACCTTC. It specifies CASSHVDSPSNYGYTF.

The chain combines TRBV6-6 with TRBJ2-7; 7 positions agree with TRBD2. This CDR3 comprises 14 residues. Germline assignment: CDR1 MNHNY and CDR2 SVGAGI (reference sequence). The junction had 12 bases not matched to a gene; V was cut back by 6 bases and J by 7 bases. CDR3: CASSSLGLSYEQYF. The CDR3 DNA sequence: TGTGCCAGCAGCAGCCTGGGACTATCATATGAGCAGTACTTC.

A note on this clonotype: The CDR3 does not close with the conserved phenylalanine or tryptophan, likely indicating a read error. The DNA is left out, because the CDR3 cannot be placed on it with certainty; the CDR3 is given as TCRdb lists it. V and J are TRBV20-1 and TRBJ1-2; the D call TRBD1 from the table was never checked on the DNA. Germline CDR1 and CDR2: DFQATT and SNEGSKA (reference sequence). Including both end residues, the CDR3 is 12 amino acids long. CDR3 sequence reads: CSAAGQSYGYNS.

Note on this clonotype: The junction differs from germline at one of its ends, possibly a read error. The V call is TRBV29-1, the J call TRBJ2-1, with 7 bases identical to TRBD2. This CDR3 has 12 residues. Germline V gene lookup returns CDR1 SQVTM and CDR2 ANQGSEA. In nucleotides, the CDR3 is TGCAGCGCCAGACTAGCAACACGGGAGCCGTTCTTC. Encoded protein: CSARLATREPFF.

The chain joins TRBV30 to TRBJ1-2; D possibly corresponds to TRBD1 (5 bases). From germline, CDR1 is GTSNPN and CDR2 SVGIG (reference sequence). Between the trimmed V and J ends, which lost 2 bases and 8 bases, there was a span of 12 bases. CDR3 length equals 12 residues. This CDR3 reads CAWSIQARGYTF. The CDR3 DNA follows: TGTGCCTGGAGTATACAGGCTCGGGGCTACACCTTC.

Concerning this clonotype: One end of the junction fails to match germline, which may point to a read error. This chain joins TRBV6-5 and TRBJ2-5; possibly TRBD1 or TRBD2 for D (5 bases each). Looked up from germline, CDR1 is MNHEY and CDR2 is SVGAGI. The CDR3 totals 15 residues. CDR3 in DNA: TGTGCCAACAGTTACTGGGTTGGGGGTTTTGAGACCCAGTACTTC. Translating gives CANSYWVGGFETQYF.

This clonotype was seen more than once but under ten times. A much bigger clone sits one base away, suggesting this may be a read error. The chain carries TRBV5-5 and TRBJ1-4, with D hard to call. The CDR3 is made up of 13 amino acids. Germline V gene lookup returns CDR1 SGHKS and CDR2 YYEKEE (reference sequence). The CDR3 sequence is CANSRMKDEKLFF. In DNA, the CDR3 is TGTGCCAACAGCCGTATGAAGGATGAAAAACTGTTTTTT.

This clonotype appeared a single time. A read error may be the cause here, since a much bigger clone is one base away. This sequence joins TRBV5-1 and TRBJ2-1; no definite D call. V was pared by 6 bases and J by 0 bases, with 10 bases between. Germline CDR1 is SGHRS and CDR2 is YFSETQ. The CDR3 has 14 amino acids. The CDR3 DNA is TGCGCCAGCAACCGGAGTACCTCCTACAATGAGCAGTTCTTC. Amino acid sequence: CASNRSTSYNEQFF.

This chain uses TRBV4-3 with TRBJ1-1, with D perhaps TRBD1 (5 bases). CDR3 length equals 14 residues. V was trimmed by 4 bases and J by 4 bases, leaving 13 bases between them. The germline V gene encodes CDR1 LGHNA and CDR2 YSLEER. CDR3: CASSPLEGPTEAFF. The CDR3 coding sequence is TGCGCCAGCAGCCCCCTGGAGGGGCCCACTGAAGCTTTCTTT.

About this clonotype itself: Compared with germline, one end of the junction differs, possibly owing to a read error. The chain uses TRBV6-6 and TRBJ2-3; TRBD2 is a possible D gene (6 bases). The CDR3 contains 15 residues. Germline CDR1 MNHNY, CDR2 SVGAGI (reference sequence). The CDR3 DNA is TGTGCCAGCAGTTACGGTAGCGGAAGCACAGATACGGAGTATTTT. As protein: CASSYGSGSTDTEYF.

Remarks on this clonotype: A read error is likely, as this CDR3 ends without the conserved phenylalanine or tryptophan. The DNA is left out, because the CDR3 cannot be placed on it with certainty; the CDR3 is given as TCRdb lists it. The J gene is TRBJ2-1, the V gene TRBV11-1; the D call of TRBD2 is as the table states it, not checked on the DNA. The CDR3 contains 17 residues when both ends are counted. The germline V gene encodes CDR1 SGHAT and CDR2 FQDESV (reference sequence). The CDR3 loop is CASILSRLAGGNNEPFS.

On this clonotype: One base away lies a much larger clone, so this may be a sequencing read error. The chain carries TRBV4-3 and TRBJ2-2, with 10 bases identical to TRBD2. CDR1 LGHNA and CDR2 YSLEER come from the germline V gene. This CDR3 is built from 17 residues. CDR3 protein: CASGQDELAGDTGELFF. CDR3 sequence (DNA): TGCGCCAGCGGCCAAGACGAGCTAGCGGGGGACACCGGGGAGCTGTTTTTT.

In regard to this clonotype: Germline is not matched at one junction end, which may reflect a read error. This chain joins TRBV29-1 and TRBJ2-3; D possibly corresponds to TRBD2 (5 bases). The CDR3 spans 16 residues. Looked up from germline, CDR1 is SQVTM and CDR2 is ANQGSEA. The CDR3 nucleotides are TGCAGCGTTGAAGACCACCGGCTCTCTAGCACAGATATGCAGTATTTT. Translation: CSVEDHRLSSTDMQYF.

This clonotype was observed once. At one end the junction does not follow the germline gene, possibly because of a read error. This chain uses TRBV20-1 with TRBJ1-5; 8 bases are shared with TRBD1. The CDR3 has 13 residues. Germline lookup yields CDR1 DFQATT and CDR2 SNEGSKA (reference sequence). CDR3 residues: CNTRAQGDQPQHF. DNA of the CDR3: TGCAATACTAGAGCACAGGGGGATCAGCCCCAACATTTT.

As to this clonotype: This may come from a read error, since a much larger clone is one base off. The V and J genes are TRBV20-1 and TRBJ1-5; D gene unclear. Per germline, CDR1 DFQATT and CDR2 SNEGSKA (reference sequence). This CDR3 has 14 residues. Trimming took 3 bases from V and 2 from J, leaving 11 bases between them. CDR3 amino acids: CSARTRYCNQPQHF. As DNA, the CDR3 is TGCAGTGCTAGGACAAGATATTGCAATCAGCCCCAGCATTTT.

This clonotype was counted only a few times. With a much larger clone just one base away, this may be a read error. The rearrangement joins TRBV11-2 to TRBJ1-6; TRBD1 is a possible D gene (5 bases). Germline CDR1 and CDR2: SGHAT and FQNNGV. V was cut by 6 bases and J by 13 bases, with 13 bases left in between. CDR3 length equals 12 residues. The CDR3 DNA follows: TGTGCCAGCAGGATGCTTCAGGGTCCCCTCCACTTT. Protein sequence: CASRMLQGPLHF.

As regards this clonotype: This clone may be a read error of a much larger clone one base away. The chain employs TRBV20-1 and TRBJ2-3, with a weak D call TRBD2 (5 bases). V was pared by 4 bases and J by 6 bases, with 17 bases between. The CDR3 runs 14 residues. Germline-derived CDR1 and CDR2 are DFQATT and SNEGSKA (reference sequence). The CDR3 protein is CSAKAPVGVDTQYF. The CDR3, as DNA: TGCAGTGCTAAGGCCCCAGTGGGAGTTGATACGCAGTATTTT.

This clonotype was seen a handful of times. The chain employs TRBV7-9 and TRBJ1-2, with a tentative D call TRBD1 (5 bases). CDR1 SEHNR and CDR2 FQNEAQ come from the germline V gene (reference sequence). CDR3 length equals 12 residues. Trimming cost V 3 bases and J 6 bases, with 8 bases left between them. The CDR3 DNA sequence: TGTGCCAGCAGCTTTCAGGGACATGGCTACACCTTC. It is translated as CASSFQGHGYTF.

Regarding this clonotype: This may stem from a read error, because a much larger clone lies one nucleotide away. A read error is likely, as this CDR3 ends without the conserved phenylalanine or tryptophan. The chain carries TRBV11-3 and TRBJ1-1, with D perhaps TRBD1 (6 bases). The CDR3 covers 15 residues. The V end lost 0 bases, the J end lost 0 bases, and 8 bases lay between the germline ends. Germline V gives CDR1 SGHNT, CDR2 YENEEA. This CDR3 reads CASSLDQGLNTEAFI. CDR3 sequence (DNA): TGTGCCAGCAGCTTAGATCAGGGGCTGAACACTGAAGCTTTCATT.

CDR3 loop: CASTPTGLPKNTDTQYF. The CDR3 nucleotides read TGTGCCAGCACTCCCACGGGACTACCTAAAAACACAGATACGCAGTATTTT. The rearrangement uses TRBV28 and TRBJ2-3; 7 bases are shared with TRBD2. Losses at the gene ends were 7 bases for V and 2 bases for J; bases not matched to a gene: 15. The CDR3 length is 17 residues. Germline V gene sequence: CDR1 MDHEN, CDR2 SYDVKM.

A word on this clonotype: The junction departs from the called germline gene at one end, perhaps through a read error. CDR3 coding DNA: TGCGCCGGCAGCCAAGGGGCAGGGGGCAGGGGGTTGGCAGATACGCAGTATTTT. The encoded protein is CAGSQGAGGRGLADTQYF. The rearrangement links TRBV4-3 to TRBJ2-3; 8 nucleotides match TRBD1. In germline, CDR1 is LGHNA, CDR2 YSLEER. This CDR3 has 18 residues.